This entry features one TCR beta chain sequence. The source of the sample is a study of PD-1 blockade in mismatch repair-deficient tumors. Germline values: CDR1 ENHRY, CDR2 SYGVKD. V dropped 3 bases and J dropped 2 bases, with 23 bases sitting between them. The CDR3 has 20 amino acids. Assay: immunoSEQ multiplex PCR; the TCRdb copy retains only in-frame clones and omits some. The table shows some 97,000 clones, with about 79% occurring only once. The source was peripheral blood, collected approximately 35 weeks after starting pembrolizumab. The chain couples TRBV10-3 to TRBJ2-6, with D tentatively TRBD1 (6 bases). The clonotype was recovered from an adult with mismatch repair-deficient cancer. CDR3 in DNA: TGTGCCATCAGTGATGCTACAGGGTTAGGGGAGCTTCCTGGGGCCAACGTCCTGACTTTC. Translated: CAISDATGLGELPGANVLTF.